What follows are 20 T cell receptor beta chains derived from one specimen sequenced in a study of CD8 T cells in Susac syndrome. Random-hexamer reverse transcription was applied to about 0.45 to 1 ug RNA. Each CDR3 protein gets one entry after TCRdb re-called the immunoSEQ multiplex PCR reads with MiXCR. Here the sample spans 200,000 to 250,000 distinct CDR3 sequences, 92% being singletons. Sequencing input: CD8+ T cells from PBMCs. These TCRs come from a human donor with multiple sclerosis.

This chain uses TRBV15 with TRBJ1-4; D is ambiguous. The CDR3 totals 12 residues. Germline lookup yields CDR1 LNHNV and CDR2 YYDKDF (reference sequence). V lost 3 bases, J lost 10 bases, and 9 bases lay in between. CDR3 nucleotides: TGTGCCACCAGCAGTGGACGTGGAAAACTGTTTTTT. Translation: CATSSGRGKLFF.

The chain carries TRBV6-2 or TRBV6-3 and TRBJ2-1, with D perhaps being TRBD1 or TRBD2 (5 bases each). Trimming pared 0 bases from V and 4 bases from J, leaving 7 bases between. This CDR3 is built from 14 residues. Germline-derived CDR1 and CDR2 are MNHEY and SVGEGT. The CDR3 protein is CASSYSRGYNEQFF. The DNA for the CDR3 is TGTGCCAGCAGTTACTCGAGGGGATACAATGAGCAGTTCTTC.

The chain carries TRBV7-2 and TRBJ2-6, with 13 bases that match TRBD2. The CDR3 runs to 18 residues. Per the germline V gene, CDR1 is SGHTA and CDR2 is FQGNSA. J gave up 3 bases and V 5 bases, and 7 bases lay outside the gene matches. Here the CDR3 DNA reads TGTGCCAGCAGCCCAGCCCGACTAGCGGGGGGTGGGGCCAACGTCCTGACTTTC. Translation gives CASSPARLAGGGANVLTF.

The chain carries TRBV12-3 or TRBV12-4 and TRBJ1-1; the D gene is possibly TRBD1 (5 bases). Trimming removed 6 bases at V and 2 bases at J, with 13 bases between. The CDR3 runs to 14 residues. CDR3 in DNA: TGTGCCAGCAGGTTGGGGGAAGGTAACACTGAAGCTTTCTTT. This sequence encodes CASRLGEGNTEAFF.

The J gene is TRBJ2-7, the V gene TRBV19, with 10 nucleotides matching TRBD1. The germline CDR1 and CDR2 sequences are LNHDA and SQIVND (reference sequence). This CDR3 is 17 amino acids long. J gave up 3 bases and V 1 base, and 9 bases lay outside the gene matches. CDR3 nucleotide sequence: TGTGCCAGTAGTATAGGGGACAGGGGTCTTGGCGGCTACGAGCAGTACTTC. The encoded protein is CASSIGDRGLGGYEQYF.

The chain has TRBV7-2 and TRBJ2-3; D is uncertain. Per germline, CDR1 SGHTA and CDR2 FQGNSA. V lost 4 bases to trimming and J lost 5 bases, with 22 bases between them. The CDR3 sequence is 17 residues long. DNA of the CDR3: TGTGCCAGCAGCTCCACTTGGCGGCAAGGGCTGGAAGATACGCAGTATTTT. The encoded protein is CASSSTWRQGLEDTQYF.

The rearrangement uses TRBV4-3 and TRBJ2-1; perhaps D is TRBD1 or TRBD2 (5 bases each). V lost 0 bases, J lost 2 bases, and 23 bases lay in between. This CDR3 contains 20 residues. CDR1 is LGHNA, CDR2 YSLEER, per germline. CDR3 in amino acids: CASSQDRGPMLRDPYNEQFF. Here the CDR3 DNA reads TGCGCCAGCAGCCAAGATCGGGGACCCATGCTAAGGGACCCCTACAATGAGCAGTTCTTC.

This clonotype was picked up one time. The V call is TRBV6-1, the J call TRBJ1-1; TRBD1 matches at 9 bases. V lost 0 bases and J lost 1; bases outside the gene matches: 3. The CDR3 runs 16 residues. Germline CDR1 reads MNHNS; CDR2 reads SASEGT. The CDR3 region has the DNA TGTGCCAGCAGTGAAGCGGGACAGGGCCCGAACACTGAAGCTTTCTTT. Protein sequence: CASSEAGQGPNTEAFF.

The CDR3 DNA reads TGTGCCAGCAGCTTGGCCTCGAGTGAAGCTTTCTTT. Amino acid sequence: CASSLASSEAFF. The chain employs TRBV5-5 and TRBJ1-1; D gene uncertain. The CDR3 is 12 amino acids. Germline CDR1 is SGHKS and CDR2 is YYEKEE (reference sequence). Trimming removed 0 bases from V and 7 bases from J, with 7 bases in between.

This rearrangement joins TRBV2 to TRBJ1-5; D ambiguous. Per germline, CDR1 SNHLY and CDR2 FYNNEI. Trimming took 2 bases from V and 6 from J, leaving 11 bases between them. The CDR3 contains 14 residues. The CDR3 nucleotides are TGTGCCAGCAGTGAATATTCTGGGAGTCAGCCCCAGCATTTT. It is translated as CASSEYSGSQPQHF.

This clonotype was seen just once. The CDR3 nucleotides read TGTGCCAGCAGCCCCGACAGGGGGCTTGGGGAAAAACTGTTTTTT. It encodes CASSPDRGLGEKLFF. This rearrangement joins TRBV3-1 to TRBJ1-4; 10 nucleotides agree with TRBD1. CDR1 and CDR2 (germline): LGHDT, YNNKEL (reference sequence). The CDR3 extends over 15 amino acids. Trimming took 4 bases from V and 8 from J; bases not matched to a gene: 7.

CDR3 protein: CASSLGVGGRGEAFF. The DNA of the CDR3 is TGTGCCAGCAGCTTGGGGGTCGGGGGGCGAGGTGAAGCTTTCTTT. J is TRBJ1-1 and V is TRBV7-9; TRBD1 is a possible D gene (6 bases). The CDR3 is 15 residues long. Deletions cut 3 bases from V and 7 bases from J, with 18 bases between. Germline V gene lookup returns CDR1 SEHNR and CDR2 FQNEAQ (reference sequence). The full variable domain, its missing parts supplied by reference TRBV7-9 and TRBJ1-1, is DTGVSQNPRHKITKRGQNVTFRCDPISEHNRLYWYRQTLGQGPEFLTYFQNEAQLEKSRLLSDRFSAERPKGSFSTLEIQRTEQGDSAMYLCASSLGVGGRGEAFFGQGTRLTVV.

V and J are TRBV19 and TRBJ2-2; a possible D gene is TRBD2 (6 bases). Trimming removed 5 bases at V and 6 bases at J, with 10 bases between. The germline V gene encodes CDR1 LNHDA and CDR2 SQIVND (reference sequence). The CDR3 sequence is 13 residues long. In nucleotides, the CDR3 is TGTGCCAGTAGTGGGTGGGGGGCCGGGGAGCTGTTTTTT. This codes for CASSGWGAGELFF. Full variable domain (outside the CDR3, taken from reference TRBV19 and TRBJ2-2): DGGITQSPKYLFRKEGQNVTLSCEQNLNHDAMYWYRQDPGQGLRLIYYSQIVNDFQKGDIAEGYSVSREKKESFPLTVTSAQKNPTAFYLCASSGWGAGELFFGEGSRLTVL.

The chain carries TRBV25-1 and TRBJ2-1; TRBD1 aligns across 9 bases. CDR3 length: 16 residues. Germline V CDR1 and CDR2: MGHDK, SYGVNS. J was trimmed by 9 bases and V by 0 bases; bases with no gene match: 9. This CDR3 reads CASSEYFGTGKTEQFF. CDR3 nucleotides: TGTGCCAGCAGTGAATACTTCGGGACAGGGAAGACTGAGCAGTTCTTC.

V is TRBV4-1 and J is TRBJ1-4, with D maybe TRBD1 (5 bases). This CDR3 spans 17 amino acids. Trimming removed 1 base at V and 6 bases at J, with 18 bases between. The germline CDR1 and CDR2 sequences are MGHRA and YSYEKL. The CDR3 DNA is TGCGCCAGCAGCCAAGGGGCCGTCGTGCCGGGGGATGAAAAACTGTTTTTT. This translates into CASSQGAVVPGDEKLFF.

The chain couples TRBV5-4 to TRBJ2-1, with 12 bases identical to TRBD1. The CDR3 is 17 residues long. The germline V gene has CDR1 SGHNT and CDR2 YYREEE (reference sequence). The junction had 9 bases not matched to a gene; V was cut back by 3 bases and J by 5 bases. In nucleotides, the CDR3 is TGTGCCAGCAGCTCGGGGACAGGGGGCCTCCTAAACAATGAGCAGTTCTTC. Its translation is CASSSGTGGLLNNEQFF.

The gene calls are TRBV13 and TRBJ2-6; 10 nucleotides match TRBD1. This CDR3 has 18 amino acids. Germline CDR1 is PRHDT and CDR2 is FYEKMQ (reference sequence). Trimming cost V 4 bases and J 1 base; bases outside gene matches: 7. CDR3 DNA: TGTGCCAGCAGCTCTTCCGGGACAGGGGATTCTGGGGCCAACGTCCTGACTTTC. This codes for CASSSSGTGDSGANVLTF.

The chain uses TRBV7-9 and TRBJ1-2; TRBD1 might be the D (5 bases). This CDR3 has 16 residues. Looked up from germline, CDR1 is SEHNR and CDR2 is FQNEAQ (reference sequence). V lost 4 bases and J lost 8, with 23 bases in between. The CDR3 DNA reads as TGTGCCAGCAGCTCCCCCACCGGGGACGGAGAGAGGGGCTACACCTTC. It yields the protein CASSSPTGDGERGYTF.

This sequence joins TRBV4-2 and TRBJ2-1, with D uncertain. Trimming shortened V by 0 bases and J by 9 bases, and 6 bases separated the two germline ends. CDR1 is LGHNA and CDR2 is YNFKEQ in the germline V gene. The CDR3 has 12 amino acids. CDR3 nucleotide sequence: TGTGCCAGCAGCCAAGAGCCGGGTGAGCAGTTCTTC. Translated, it gives CASSQEPGEQFF.

The chain uses TRBV6-2 or TRBV6-3 and TRBJ2-5; D ambiguous. Germline lookup yields CDR1 MNHEY and CDR2 SVGEGT. The CDR3 totals 15 residues. V was trimmed by 2 bases and J by 2 bases, leaving 12 bases between them. CDR3 protein: CASSYPTDWQETQYF. The CDR3 DNA reads as TGTGCCAGCAGTTACCCCACCGACTGGCAAGAGACCCAGTACTTC.